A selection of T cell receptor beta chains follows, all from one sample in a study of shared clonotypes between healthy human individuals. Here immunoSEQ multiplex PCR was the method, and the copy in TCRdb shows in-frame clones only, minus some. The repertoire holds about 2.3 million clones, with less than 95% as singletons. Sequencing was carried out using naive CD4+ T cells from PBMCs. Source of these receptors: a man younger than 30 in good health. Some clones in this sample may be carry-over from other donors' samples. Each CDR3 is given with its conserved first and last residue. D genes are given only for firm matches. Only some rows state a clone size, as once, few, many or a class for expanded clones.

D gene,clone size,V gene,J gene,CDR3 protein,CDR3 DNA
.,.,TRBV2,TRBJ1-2,CASRTTGFGYTF,TGTGCCAGCAGGACGACAGGCTTTGGCTACACCTTC
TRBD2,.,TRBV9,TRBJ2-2,CASSGLNSGPGELFF,TGTGCCAGCAGCGGATTGAATAGCGGGCCCGGGGAGCTGTTTTTT
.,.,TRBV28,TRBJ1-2,CASVPRGRGYTF,TGTGCCAGCGTCCCCCGGGGCCGAGGCTACACCTTC
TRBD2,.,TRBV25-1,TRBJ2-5,CASTPTGGGDQETQYF,TGTGCCAGCACCCCAACTGGCGGGGGGGATCAAGAGACCCAGTACTTC
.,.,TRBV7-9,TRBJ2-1,CASSLGGVYNEQFF,TGTGCCAGCAGCTTAGGAGGGGTCTACAATGAGCAGTTCTTC
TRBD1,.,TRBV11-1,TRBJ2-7,CASSFGTGASEQYF,TGTGCCAGCAGCTTTGGGACAGGGGCGTCAGAGCAGTACTTC
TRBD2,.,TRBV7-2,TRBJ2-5,CASSLGGGRERETQYF,TGTGCCAGCAGCCTAGGCGGCGGGCGGGAGCGAGAGACCCAGTACTTC
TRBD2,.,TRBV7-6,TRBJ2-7,CASSLAPTSGSPAYF,TGTGCCAGCAGCTTAGCCCCGACTAGCGGGAGCCCGGCGTACTTC
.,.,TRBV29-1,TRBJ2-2,CSVALGQNTGELFF,TGCAGCGTTGCCCTGGGACAGAACACCGGGGAGCTGTTTTTT
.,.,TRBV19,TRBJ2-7,CASSVSNSYEQYF,TGTGCCAGTAGTGTCTCAAACTCCTACGAGCAGTACTTC
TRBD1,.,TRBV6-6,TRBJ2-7,CASSYGGTGSEQYF,TGTGCCAGCAGTTACGGGGGGACAGGGTCCGAGCAGTACTTC
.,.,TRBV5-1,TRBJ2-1,CASRKEQGKVSNEQFF,TGCGCCAGCAGAAAGGAGCAGGGGAAGGTGTCAAATGAGCAGTTCTTC
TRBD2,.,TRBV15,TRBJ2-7,CATSRGTSNSEQYF,TGTGCCACCAGCAGAGGGACTAGTAACTCCGAGCAGTACTTC
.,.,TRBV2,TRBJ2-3,CASSRDTDTQYF,TGTGCCAGCAGTAGGGACACAGATACGCAGTATTTT
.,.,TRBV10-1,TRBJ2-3,CASSDMGRNTQYF,TGCGCCAGCAGTGATATGGGGAGGAATACGCAGTATTTT
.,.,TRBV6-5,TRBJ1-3,CASTDRSGNTIYF,TGTGCCAGCACCGACCGATCTGGAAACACCATATATTTT
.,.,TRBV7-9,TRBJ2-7,CASSSPGGADEQYF,TGTGCCAGCAGCTCGCCCGGGGGCGCGGACGAGCAGTACTTC
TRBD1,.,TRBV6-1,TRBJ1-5,CASSERQGYQPQHF,TGTGCCAGCAGTGAGCGACAGGGATATCAGCCCCAGCATTTT
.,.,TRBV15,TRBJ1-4,CATSRGRNNEKLFF,TGTGCCACCAGCAGGGGACGGAATAATGAAAAACTGTTTTTT
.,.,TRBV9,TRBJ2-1,CASSVVGQRGDNEQFF,TGTGCCAGCAGCGTAGTGGGGCAGCGTGGGGATAATGAGCAGTTCTTC
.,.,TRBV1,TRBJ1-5,CTSSQLSGQGSGLGNQPQHF,TGCACCAGCAGCCAATTATCCGGGCAGGGGAGTGGGTTAGGCAATCAGCCCCAGCATTTT
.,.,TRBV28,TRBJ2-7,CASTPSGRSYEQYF,TGTGCCAGCACCCCGTCGGGCAGATCCTACGAGCAGTACTTC
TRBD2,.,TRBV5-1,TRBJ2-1,CASSLAGTSSYNEQFF,TGCGCCAGCAGCTTGGCTGGGACTAGCAGCTACAATGAGCAGTTCTTC
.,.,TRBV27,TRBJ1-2,CASSLRGTSYGYTF,TGTGCCAGCAGTTTACGGGGCACAAGCTATGGCTACACCTTC
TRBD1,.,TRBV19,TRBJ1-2,CASKLTGGNYGYTF,TGTGCCAGTAAATTGACAGGGGGCAACTATGGCTACACCTTC
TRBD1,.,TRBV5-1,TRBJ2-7,CASSPGTGVSYEQYF,TGCGCCAGCAGCCCAGGGACAGGCGTGTCGTACGAGCAGTACTTC
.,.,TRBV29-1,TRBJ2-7,CSVSGTYEQYF,TGCAGCGTTTCAGGAACCTACGAGCAGTACTTC
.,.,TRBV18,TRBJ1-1,CASSPGTGFRTEAFF,TGTGCCAGCTCACCAGGGACGGGGTTTAGGACTGAAGCTTTCTTT
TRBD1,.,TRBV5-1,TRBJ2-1,CASSPTGTANEQFF,TGCGCCAGCAGCCCTACCGGGACAGCCAATGAGCAGTTCTTC
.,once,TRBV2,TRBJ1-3,CASSDRLSGNTIYF,TGTGCCAGCAGTGACCGTTTATCTGGAAACACCATATATTTT
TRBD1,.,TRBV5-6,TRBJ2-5,CASSLSPPGGKTQYF,TGTGCCAGCAGCTTGAGTCCGCCAGGGGGCAAGACCCAGTACTTC
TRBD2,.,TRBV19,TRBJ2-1,CASSITTGRVAYNEQFF,TGTGCCAGTAGTATCACGACGGGGAGGGTCGCCTACAATGAGCAGTTCTTC
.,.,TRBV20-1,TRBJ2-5,CSASTETQYF,TGCAGTGCTAGTACAGAGACCCAGTACTTC
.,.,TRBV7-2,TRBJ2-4,CASSLGPSGRLGF,TGTGCCAGCAGCCTGGGGCCGAGCGGCCGGCTGGGTTTC
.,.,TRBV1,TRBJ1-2,CTKQGVYTF,TGCACCAAGCAGGGAGTATACACCTTC
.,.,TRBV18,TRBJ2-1,CASSPRGQMSYNEQFF,TGTGCCAGCTCACCACGAGGTCAGATGAGCTACAATGAGCAGTTCTTC
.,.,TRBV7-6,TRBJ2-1,CASSLSVVNEQFF,TGTGCCAGCAGCTTATCGGTGGTCAATGAGCAGTTCTTC
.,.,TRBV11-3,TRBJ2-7,CASSLSAGGSYEQYF,TGTGCCAGCAGCTTAAGTGCAGGCGGGTCCTACGAGCAGTACTTC
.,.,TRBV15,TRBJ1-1,CATSRPMSNTEAFF,TGTGCCACCAGCAGACCCATGTCGAACACTGAAGCTTTCTTT
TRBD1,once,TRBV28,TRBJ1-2,CASSPPPPGTGGFGYTF,TGTGCCAGCAGCCCACCCCCCCCCGGGACAGGGGGCTTTGGCTACACCTTC
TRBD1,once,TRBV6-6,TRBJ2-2,CASSRQGALTGELFF,TGTGCCAGCAGTCGACAGGGGGCGCTCACCGGGGAGCTGTTTTTT
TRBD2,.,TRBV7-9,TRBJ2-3,CASSSGQQLAGVADTQYF,TGTGCCAGCAGCTCAGGACAGCAACTAGCGGGAGTTGCAGATACGCAGTATTTT
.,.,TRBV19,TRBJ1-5,CASSVYRGNQPQHF,TGTGCCAGTAGTGTTTACCGGGGGAATCAGCCCCAGCATTTT
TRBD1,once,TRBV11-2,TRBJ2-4,CASSLDQGQGWNIQYF,TGTGCCAGCAGCTTAGATCAGGGACAGGGCTGGAACATTCAGTACTTC
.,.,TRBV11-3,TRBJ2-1,CASSLIGAGQGGEQFF,TGTGCCAGCAGCCTTATAGGGGCAGGCCAAGGAGGTGAGCAGTTCTTC
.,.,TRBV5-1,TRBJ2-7,CASSVTGQRYEQYF,TGCGCCAGCAGTGTTACAGGGCAGCGCTACGAGCAGTACTTC
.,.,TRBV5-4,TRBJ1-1,CASSSRGQGLNTEAFF,TGTGCCAGCAGTTCCAGGGGTCAGGGCTTGAACACTGAAGCTTTCTTT
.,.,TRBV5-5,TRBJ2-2,CASSSAGTDTGELFF,TGTGCCAGCAGCTCGGCGGGGACGGACACCGGGGAGCTGTTTTTT
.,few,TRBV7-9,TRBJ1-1,CASSLEGESEAFF,TGTGCCAGCAGCCTGGAGGGGGAGTCTGAAGCTTTCTTT
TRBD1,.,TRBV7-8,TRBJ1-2,CASSLGRDRGCTF,TGTGCCAGCAGCTTAGGTCGGGACAGGGGTTGTACCTTC
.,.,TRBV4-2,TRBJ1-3,CASSQEASENTIYF,TGTGCCAGCAGCCAAGAGGCCTCGGAAAACACCATATATTTT
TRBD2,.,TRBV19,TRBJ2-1,CASSLRASGSSYNEQFF,TGTGCCAGTAGTCTTCGGGCTAGCGGGAGCTCCTACAATGAGCAGTTCTTC
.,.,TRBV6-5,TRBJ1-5,CASNGGGEAQHF,TGTGCCAGCAACGGGGGGGGAGAGGCCCAGCATTTT
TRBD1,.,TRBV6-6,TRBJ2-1,CASSYSAGGAINEQFF,TGTGCCAGCAGTTACTCGGCAGGGGGCGCCATCAATGAGCAGTTCTTC